This is a list of T cell receptor beta chains from one sample in a study of cytomegalovirus exposure and HLA in healthy donors. Repertoires were generated with immunoSEQ multiplex PCR, while TCRdb's copy carries only in-frame clones and drops some. The sample features approximately 110,000 clones, with 3% to 4.5% in its top ten. The sample was PBMCs. The receptors stem from a man aged 25 to 40 in good health and CMV-seronegative. CDR3s include the opening cysteine and the closing phenylalanine or tryptophan. The D gene is left open where the match is weak.

j_gene | d_gene | v_gene | CDR3nt | CDR3aa
TRBJ2-7 | . | TRBV9 | TGTGCCAGCAGCGCCGAATGGGCCCACGAGCAGTACTTC | CASSAEWAHEQYF
TRBJ1-1 | TRBD1 | TRBV5-1 | TGCGCCAGCAGCCTACTCAACAGGGGGGGGACTGAAGCTTTCTTT | CASSLLNRGGTEAFF
TRBJ2-1 | TRBD1 | TRBV18 | TGTGCCAGCTCACCAGGGACAGGGGACAATGAGCAGTTCTTC | CASSPGTGDNEQFF
TRBJ2-3 | . | TRBV27 | TGTGCCAGCAGCCCCGGGAGTACGCAGTATTTT | CASSPGSTQYF
TRBJ1-6 | . | TRBV19 | TGTGCCAGTAGTATAACAGTGGGTTCACCCCTCCACTTT | CASSITVGSPLHF
TRBJ2-1 | TRBD1 | TRBV6-4 | TGTGCCAGCAGTGAACCAGGGGGCCGAAATGAGCAGTTCTTC | CASSEPGGRNEQFF
TRBJ1-1 | . | TRBV5-5 | TGTGCCAGCAGCTTTGGGGCAGACACTGAAGCTTTCTTT | CASSFGADTEAFF
TRBJ1-5 | TRBD1 | TRBV19 | TGTGCCAGTAGTTTGCGACAGGGCTATCAGCCCCAGCATTTT | CASSLRQGYQPQHF
TRBJ2-7 | TRBD1 | TRBV6-1 | TGTGCCAGCAGTGGGGGACAGATTCTTTGGTCCTACGAGCAGTACTTC | CASSGGQILWSYEQYF
TRBJ1-1 | TRBD1 | TRBV9 | TGTGCCAGCAGCATCAGACAGGGGGGGAACACTGAAGCTTTCTTT | CASSIRQGGNTEAFF
TRBJ1-2 | . | TRBV2 | TGTGCCAGCAGTGAAAGAAGCCCCTATGGCTACACCTTC | CASSERSPYGYTF
TRBJ1-1 | TRBD1 | TRBV7-8 | TGTGCCGGCAGCTTCAGGACAGGGGGAGCTTTCTTT | CAGSFRTGGAFF
TRBJ2-2 | TRBD1 | TRBV2 | TGTGCCAGCAGTGGACAGGGGAACACCGGGGAGCTGTTTTTT | CASSGQGNTGELFF
TRBJ1-5 | . | TRBV7-2 | TGTGCCAGCAGCTTAGTCAGGGGTAAAAGTCAGCCCCAGCATTTT | CASSLVRGKSQPQHF
TRBJ2-7 | TRBD2 | TRBV5-5 | TGTGCCAGCAGCTTGCGGACTAGCGACGACGAGCAGTACTTC | CASSLRTSDDEQYF
TRBJ1-1 | . | TRBV7-2 | TGTGCCAGCAGCTTATGGGGGGGGGACACTGAAGCTTTCTTT | CASSLWGGDTEAFF
TRBJ1-2 | . | TRBV5-1 | TGCGCCAGCAGCTTGGCCGGGGGAGCTCCGCATGGCTACACCTTC | CASSLAGGAPHGYTF
TRBJ1-6 | . | TRBV7-2 | TGTGCCAGCAGCTTAGCGGCAGGGATTAATTCACCCCTCCACTTT | CASSLAAGINSPLHF
TRBJ2-2 | . | TRBV11-3 | TGTGCCAGCAGCTTAGACAGATCCACCGGGGAGCTGTTTTTT | CASSLDRSTGELFF
TRBJ2-1 | TRBD1 | TRBV6-1 | TGTGCCAGCAGCCTCTCGGGACAGGGGGGGAATGAGCAGTTCTTC | CASSLSGQGGNEQFF
TRBJ2-1 | TRBD1 | TRBV5-1 | TGCGCCAGCAGCTTGGGCCGTCCCGGGACAGGGGGCGAGTCCTACAATGAGCAGTTCTTC | CASSLGRPGTGGESYNEQFF
TRBJ1-1 | TRBD1 | TRBV25-1 | TGTGCCAGCAGTGACTCTAGACAGGGGGCGGACACTGAAGCTTTCTTT | CASSDSRQGADTEAFF
TRBJ1-1 | . | TRBV15 | TGTGCCACCAGCCGGAACAGGGAGAACACTGAAGCTTTCTTT | CATSRNRENTEAFF
TRBJ2-1 | TRBD1 | TRBV28 | TGTGCCAGCAGTTTGATAAGTCCCAGGGGGCTATATATGTTCTTC | CASSLISPRGLYMFF
TRBJ2-3 | . | TRBV30 | TGTGCCTGGGACCGATCTAGGGGGGATACGCAGTATTTT | CAWDRSRGDTQYF
TRBJ2-1 | . | TRBV18 | TGTGCCAGCTCACCCAGGGCAATCGGGCAGTTCTTC | CASSPRAIGQFF
TRBJ2-1 | TRBD2 | TRBV27 | TGTGCCAGCAGTTTAGGAACTAGCGGGGGAAAATCCTACAATGAGCAGTTCTTC | CASSLGTSGGKSYNEQFF
TRBJ2-5 | . | TRBV30 | TGTGCCTGGAGTCATTCTGCCTACACGGGGGAGACCCAGTACTTC | CAWSHSAYTGETQYF
TRBJ1-4 | TRBD1 | TRBV7-9 | TGTGCCAGCAGGGACGGGACAGGGTCCGTGGTGGAAGAAAAACTGTTTTTT | CASRDGTGSVVEEKLFF
TRBJ2-7 | TRBD1 | TRBV10-3 | TGTGCCATGGGGACAGGGTCCTCCTACGAGCAGTACTTC | CAMGTGSSYEQYF
TRBJ1-1 | . | TRBV27 | TGTGCCAGCAGTTTATCGGCAGGTTTGAACACTGAAGCTTTCTTT | CASSLSAGLNTEAFF
TRBJ1-2 | . | TRBV6-5 | TGTGCCAGCAGTTACTCGGGCGGAGGCTATGGCTACACCTTC | CASSYSGGGYGYTF
TRBJ2-5 | . | TRBV7-9 | TGTGCCAGCAGCCCAATCGGGGGGACCCAGTACTTC | CASSPIGGTQYF
TRBJ1-1 | TRBD1 | TRBV6-5 | TGTGCCAGCAGTCGAGGACAGGGCTCTGAAGCTTTCTTT | CASSRGQGSEAFF
TRBJ2-1 | . | TRBV7-2 | TGTGCCAGCAGCCCGGGGCAGGGGACCCACAATGAGCAGTTCTTC | CASSPGQGTHNEQFF
TRBJ2-2 | TRBD2 | TRBV6-4 | TGTGCCAGCTCTAAGAGCGGGGGTACGAACACCGGGGAGCTGTTTTTT | CASSKSGGTNTGELFF
TRBJ2-1 | TRBD2 | TRBV7-9 | TGTGCCAGCAGCTCGGGACTAGCGGGGGGTCATTACAATGAGCAGTTCTTC | CASSSGLAGGHYNEQFF
TRBJ1-5 | . | TRBV7-8 | TGTGCCAGCAGCTTAGCGGGGGGGCAGGGACAGCCCCAGCATTTT | CASSLAGGQGQPQHF
TRBJ2-5 | TRBD2 | TRBV7-6 | TGTGCCAGCAGCTTAGAGGTAGCGGGGGGGTCGTGGGAGACCCAGTACTTC | CASSLEVAGGSWETQYF
TRBJ2-1 | . | TRBV7-9 | TGTGCCAGCAGCTTGGCTACAGGGAAGCAGTTCTTC | CASSLATGKQFF
TRBJ2-7 | . | TRBV6-5 | TGTGCCAGCACCGCCGGAGGGGGGGGTTACGAGCAGTACTTC | CASTAGGGGYEQYF
TRBJ2-2 | TRBD2 | TRBV6-6 | TGTGCCAGCAGCAGGACTAGCATCGCCGGGGAGCTGTTTTTT | CASSRTSIAGELFF
TRBJ2-7 | . | TRBV4-3 | TGCGCCAGCAGCCAAGCGGGCCAGGGTATCCACGAGCAGTACTTC | CASSQAGQGIHEQYF
TRBJ2-7 | . | TRBV10-3 | TGTGCCATCAACCAGAACCTTGCAGGGGTTGAATACGAGCAGTACTTC | CAINQNLAGVEYEQYF
TRBJ1-4 | TRBD1 | TRBV2 | TGTGCCAGCAGTGTCGCGGGACAGGGTAATGAAAAACTGTTTTTT | CASSVAGQGNEKLFF
TRBJ2-1 | TRBD2 | TRBV18 | TGTGCCAGCTCACCAGAAGGGACTAAAGTCTTC | CASSPEGTKVF
TRBJ2-7 | TRBD2 | TRBV6-5 | TGTGCCAGCAGTCCCCGGGGGGTCGGGCAGTACTTC | CASSPRGVGQYF
TRBJ2-1 | TRBD2 | TRBV18 | TGTGCCAGCTCCCCCCTAGCGGGGGGGCAGGGTGAGCAGTTCTTC | CASSPLAGGQGEQFF